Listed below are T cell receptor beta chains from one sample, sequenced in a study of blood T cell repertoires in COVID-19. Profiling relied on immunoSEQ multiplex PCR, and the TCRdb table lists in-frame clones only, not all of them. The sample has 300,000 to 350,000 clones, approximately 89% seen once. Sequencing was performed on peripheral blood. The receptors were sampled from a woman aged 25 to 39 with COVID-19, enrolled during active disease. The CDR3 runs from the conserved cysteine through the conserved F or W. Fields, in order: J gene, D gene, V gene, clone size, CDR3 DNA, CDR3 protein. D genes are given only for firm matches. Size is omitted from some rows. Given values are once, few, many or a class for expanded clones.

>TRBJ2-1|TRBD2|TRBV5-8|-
TGTGCCAGCAGCTTGGGGGTAGCGGGGGGCAGCGTTGAGCAGTTCTTC
CASSLGVAGGSVEQFF
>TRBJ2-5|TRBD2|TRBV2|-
TGTGCCAGCAGTGTGGCGGGGGACCAAGAGACCCAGTACTTC
CASSVAGDQETQYF
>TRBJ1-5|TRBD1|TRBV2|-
TGTGCCAGCAGTCTACAGGGGACCCCCCAGCATTTT
CASSLQGTPQHF
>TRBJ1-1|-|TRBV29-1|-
TGCAGCGTTGTAGTCAGGGGTACTGAAGCTTTCTTT
CSVVVRGTEAFF
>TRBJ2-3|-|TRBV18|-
TGTGCCAGCTCACCAGGGCCGGGGGATACGCAGTATTTT
CASSPGPGDTQYF
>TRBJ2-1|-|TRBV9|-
TGTGCCAGCAGCCCCGGGATGGCAGCAAGTGAGCAGTTCTTC
CASSPGMAASEQFF
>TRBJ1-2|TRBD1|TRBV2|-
TGTGCCAGCAGTGAAAACAGGGGGGGACGGGGCTACACCTTC
CASSENRGGRGYTF
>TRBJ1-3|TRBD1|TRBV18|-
TGTGCCAGCTCACGCCTCCGGGACAGCTCTGGAAACACCATATATTTT
CASSRLRDSSGNTIYF
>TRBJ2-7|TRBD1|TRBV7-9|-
TGTGCCAGCAGCTTTGGGGACAGCTACGAGCAGTACTTC
CASSFGDSYEQYF
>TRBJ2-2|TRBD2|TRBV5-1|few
TGCGCCAGCAGCCTGGAGCGGGGTGTGAACACCGGGGAGCTGTTTTTT
CASSLERGVNTGELFF
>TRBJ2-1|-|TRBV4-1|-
TGCGCCAGCAGCCAAGATCGGAGCCCGACCTACAATGAGCAGTTCTTC
CASSQDRSPTYNEQFF
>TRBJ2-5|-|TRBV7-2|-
TGTGCCAGCAGCTTGACTTTCCAAGAGACCCAGTACTTC
CASSLTFQETQYF
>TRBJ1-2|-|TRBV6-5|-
TGTGCCAGCAGTTTGTCGAGGGTCTCAATCTATGGCTACACCTTC
CASSLSRVSIYGYTF
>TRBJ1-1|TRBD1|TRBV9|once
TGTGCCAGCAGCGTCACAACAGGGGGCACTGAAGCTTTCTTT
CASSVTTGGTEAFF
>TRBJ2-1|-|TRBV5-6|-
TGTGCCAGCAGCTTCGGGCGGGGCAGGAATGAGCAGTTCTTC
CASSFGRGRNEQFF
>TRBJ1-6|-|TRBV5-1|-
TGCGCCAGCAGCTTGGCCGGGTTTGAGGCAGGGATGACCGCCACCCTCCACTTT
CASSLAGFEAGMTATLHF
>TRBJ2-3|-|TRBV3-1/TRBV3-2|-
TGTGCCAGCCCGTCCACCAGTCTGATCACAGATACGCAGTATTTT
CASPSTSLITDTQYF
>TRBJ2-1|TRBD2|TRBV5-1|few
TGCGCCAGCTCCTTAGCGGGGACACTCTACAATGAGCAGTTCTTC
CASSLAGTLYNEQFF
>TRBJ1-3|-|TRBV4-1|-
TGCGCCAGCAGCCAGAGGGCAGCCTCTGGAAACACCATATATTTT
CASSQRAASGNTIYF
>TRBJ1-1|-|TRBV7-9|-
TGTGCCAGCAGCGGACCTGGGAGCATGAACACTGAAGCTTTCTTT
CASSGPGSMNTEAFF
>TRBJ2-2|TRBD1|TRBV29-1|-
TGCAGCGCAGAGGGGGCCGGGCTCACCGGGGAGCTGTTTTTT
CSAEGAGLTGELFF
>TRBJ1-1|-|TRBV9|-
TGTGCCAGCAGCGTAGCCAGTATTAACACTGAAGCTTTCTTT
CASSVASINTEAFF
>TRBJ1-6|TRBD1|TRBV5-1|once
TGCGCCAGCAGCCCCACTGCCGGGACAGGGAATTCACCCCTCCACTTT
CASSPTAGTGNSPLHF
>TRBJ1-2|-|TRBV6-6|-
TGTGCCAGCAGTTACCCCGACATGGCCGATGGCTACACCTTC
CASSYPDMADGYTF
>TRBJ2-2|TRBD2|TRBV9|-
TGTGCCAGCAGCGCTGGGGGGACTAGCTATTCTAACACCGGGGAGCTGTTTTTT
CASSAGGTSYSNTGELFF
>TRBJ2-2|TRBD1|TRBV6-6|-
TGTGCCAGCCGGGGACAGGGTGGCACCGGGGAGCTGTTTTTT
CASRGQGGTGELFF
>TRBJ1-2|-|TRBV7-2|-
TGTGCCAGCAGCTTAGGTGGGGGGGAGGGCTACACCTTC
CASSLGGGEGYTF
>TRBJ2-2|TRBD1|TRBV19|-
TGTGCCAGTAGGGCCCAGGGGGCGCTTCCCGGGGAGCTGTTTTTT
CASRAQGALPGELFF
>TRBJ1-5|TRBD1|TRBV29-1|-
TGCAGCGTTAAAATCAGGGGGGAGGGCAATCAGCCCCAGCATTTT
CSVKIRGEGNQPQHF
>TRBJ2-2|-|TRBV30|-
TGTGCCTGGAGTCTCCCGGCGCAGGCGAACACCGGGGAGCTGTTTTTT
CAWSLPAQANTGELFF
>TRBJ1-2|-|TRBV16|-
TGTGCCAGCAGCAGGACACAAACTAACTATGGCTACACCTTC
CASSRTQTNYGYTF
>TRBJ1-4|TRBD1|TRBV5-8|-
TGTGCCAGCAGCGGGGGACAGATCCTGAGAAAACTGTTTTTT
CASSGGQILRKLFF
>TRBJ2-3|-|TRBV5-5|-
TGTGCCAGCAGCCCGACAGTCCCCAAATCAGATACGCAGTATTTT
CASSPTVPKSDTQYF
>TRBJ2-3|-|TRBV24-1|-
TGTGCCTCGTCGTCCGGGGTCACGAGGTATTTT
CASSSGVTRYF
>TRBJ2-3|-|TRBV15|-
TGTGCCACCAGCAGAGCGACAGATACGCAGTATTTT
CATSRATDTQYF
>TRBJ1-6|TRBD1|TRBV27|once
TGTGCCAGCAGTTTATTTGGCTCGAACAGGGGGAATTCACCCCTCCACTTT
CASSLFGSNRGNSPLHF
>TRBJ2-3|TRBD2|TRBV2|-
TGTGCCAGCAGTTTGGGGAGGGAAGATACGCAGTATTTT
CASSLGREDTQYF
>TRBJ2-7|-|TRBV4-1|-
TGCGCCAGCAGTCCGACAGGCCTGGGGTACGAGCAGTACTTC
CASSPTGLGYEQYF
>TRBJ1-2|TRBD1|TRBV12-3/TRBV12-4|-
TGTGCCAGCAGCAGGGGGGATGGCTACACCTTC
CASSRGDGYTF
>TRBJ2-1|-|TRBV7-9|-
TGTGCCAGCAGCTTAGATTACCAGGCTGAGCAGTTCTTC
CASSLDYQAEQFF